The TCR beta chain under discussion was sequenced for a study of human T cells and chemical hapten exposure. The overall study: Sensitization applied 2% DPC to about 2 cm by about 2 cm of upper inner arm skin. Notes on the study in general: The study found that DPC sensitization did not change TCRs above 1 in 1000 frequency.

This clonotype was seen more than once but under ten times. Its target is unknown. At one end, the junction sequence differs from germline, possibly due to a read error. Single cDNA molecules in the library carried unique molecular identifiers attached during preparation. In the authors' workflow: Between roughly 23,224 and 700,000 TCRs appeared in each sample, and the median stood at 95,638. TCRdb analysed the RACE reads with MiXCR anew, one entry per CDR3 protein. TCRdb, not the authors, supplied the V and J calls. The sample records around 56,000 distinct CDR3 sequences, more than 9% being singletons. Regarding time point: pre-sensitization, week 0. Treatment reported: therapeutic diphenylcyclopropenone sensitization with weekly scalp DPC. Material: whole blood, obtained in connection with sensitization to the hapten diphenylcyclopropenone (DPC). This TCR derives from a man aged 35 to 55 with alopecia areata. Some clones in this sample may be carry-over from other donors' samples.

Here the CDR3 reads CASSDPPERGRSGANVLTF. The CDR3 DNA reads TGCGCCAGCAGTGACCCCCCAGAGAGGGGCCGCTCTGGGGCCAACGTCCTGACCTTC. This chain connects TRBV10-1 to TRBJ2-6, with D perhaps given as TRBD1 or TRBD2 (5 bases each). The CDR3 has 19 residues. Germline CDR1 is WNHNN and CDR2 is SYGVQD (reference sequence).